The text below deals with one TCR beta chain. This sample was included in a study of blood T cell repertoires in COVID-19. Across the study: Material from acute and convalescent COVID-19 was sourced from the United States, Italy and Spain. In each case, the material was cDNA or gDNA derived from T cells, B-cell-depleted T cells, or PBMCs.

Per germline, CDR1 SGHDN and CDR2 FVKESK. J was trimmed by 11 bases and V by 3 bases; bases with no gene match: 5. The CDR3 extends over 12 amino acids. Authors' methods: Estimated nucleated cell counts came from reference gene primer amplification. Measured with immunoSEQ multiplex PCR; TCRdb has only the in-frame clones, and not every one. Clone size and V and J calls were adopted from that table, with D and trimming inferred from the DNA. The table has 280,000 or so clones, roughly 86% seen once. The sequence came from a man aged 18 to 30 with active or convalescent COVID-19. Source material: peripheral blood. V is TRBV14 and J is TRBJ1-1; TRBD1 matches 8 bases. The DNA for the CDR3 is TGTGCCAGCAGCCAGGCAGGGGGCAATGCTTTCTTT. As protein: CASSQAGGNAFF.